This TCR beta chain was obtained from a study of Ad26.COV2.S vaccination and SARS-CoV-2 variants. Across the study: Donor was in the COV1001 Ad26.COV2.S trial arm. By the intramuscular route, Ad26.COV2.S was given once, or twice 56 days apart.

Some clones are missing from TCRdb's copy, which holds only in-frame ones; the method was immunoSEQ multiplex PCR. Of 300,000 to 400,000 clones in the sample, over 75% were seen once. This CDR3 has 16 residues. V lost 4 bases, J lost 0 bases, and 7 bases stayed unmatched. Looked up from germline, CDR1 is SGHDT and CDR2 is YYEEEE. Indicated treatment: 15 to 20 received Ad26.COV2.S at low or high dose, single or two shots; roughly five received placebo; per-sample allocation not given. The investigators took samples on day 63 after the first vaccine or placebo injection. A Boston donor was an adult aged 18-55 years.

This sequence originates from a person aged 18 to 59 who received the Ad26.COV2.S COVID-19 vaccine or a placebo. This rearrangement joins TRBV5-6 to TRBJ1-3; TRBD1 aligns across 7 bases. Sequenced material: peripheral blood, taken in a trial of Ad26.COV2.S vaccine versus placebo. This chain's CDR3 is CASSGGQPYSGNTIYF. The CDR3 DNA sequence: TGTGCCAGCAGCGGGGGACAGCCCTACTCTGGAAACACCATATATTTT.